One and the same sample provided the 14 T cell receptor beta chains below, sequenced in a study of blood T cell repertoires in COVID-19. Only in-frame clones appear in the TCRdb table, and some are missing; sequencing was by immunoSEQ multiplex PCR. The profile shows more than 150,000 clones, about 88% of them singletons. The specimen was peripheral blood. All receptors come from a man aged 60 to 69 with COVID-19, enrolled during active disease.

The sample holds a few counts of this clone. This chain connects TRBV7-3 to TRBJ2-6; 11 positions match TRBD2. Per the germline V gene, CDR1 is SGHTA and CDR2 is FQGTGA. This CDR3 contains 18 residues. V shed 5 bases, J shed 1 base, and the junction held 7 bases outside the gene matches. The CDR3 reads CASSVAGGQASGANVLTF. CDR3 nucleotides: TGTGCCAGCAGCGTAGCGGGAGGGCAGGCTTCTGGGGCCAACGTCCTGACTTTC.

This chain links TRBV6-5 with TRBJ2-5; the match to TRBD1 covers 10 bases. V dropped 8 bases and J dropped 5; count of bases not matched to a gene: 5. Per germline, CDR1 MNHEY and CDR2 SVGAGI. CDR3 length equals 13 residues. The CDR3: CASGGQGRETQYF. CDR3 in DNA: TGTGCCAGCGGGGGACAGGGGAGGGAGACCCAGTACTTC.

The J gene is TRBJ1-4, the V gene TRBV27, with a tentative D call TRBD1 (5 bases). Germline V gives CDR1 MNHEY, CDR2 SMNVEV (reference sequence). The CDR3 runs to 16 residues. V was shortened by 7 bases and J by 2 bases, with 17 bases between the two germline ends. CDR3 in amino acids: CASTTPQGFTNEKLFF. The CDR3 DNA reads as TGTGCCAGCACAACCCCCCAGGGATTCACTAATGAAAAACTGTTTTTT.

This clone has just a few counts. This chain uses TRBV4-2 with TRBJ2-3; 10 nucleotides align to TRBD2. Looked up from germline, CDR1 is LGHNA and CDR2 is YNFKEQ. V shed 2 bases and J 0 bases; nucleotides not matched to a gene: 8. The CDR3 is made up of 18 amino acids. CDR3 bases: TGTGCCAGCAGCCAACGATCGCTGACTAGCGGGAGCACAGATACGCAGTATTTT. This sequence encodes CASSQRSLTSGSTDTQYF.

J is TRBJ2-1 and V is TRBV15; TRBD1 matches at 7 bases. V gave up 3 bases and J gave up 3 bases; unmatched junction bases: 8. The CDR3 contains 16 residues. CDR1 and CDR2 from the germline V gene are LNHNV and YYDKDF (reference sequence). CDR3 DNA sequence: TGTGCCACCAGCAGTGGGGGACAGATCATCTACAATGAGCAGTTCTTC. This encodes CATSSGGQIIYNEQFF.

The J gene is TRBJ1-1, the V gene TRBV4-3, with a weak D call TRBD1 (5 bases). The CDR3 has 14 residues. Trimming pared 3 bases from V and 4 bases from J, leaving 12 bases between. Germline V gene data show CDR1 as LGHNA and CDR2 as YSLEER. CDR3 residues: CASSQAGRLTEAFF. CDR3 nucleotides: TGCGCCAGCAGCCAGGCGGGACGGCTCACTGAAGCTTTCTTT.

The V call is TRBV29-1, the J call TRBJ1-3, with 9 bases fitting TRBD1. CDR3 length: 14 residues. The junction had 11 bases not matched to a gene; V was cut back by 6 bases and J by 8 bases. Germline CDR1 and CDR2: SQVTM and ANQGSEA. This CDR3 reads CSVQGGQGTDTIYF. Here the CDR3 DNA reads TGCAGCGTCCAAGGAGGACAGGGGACGGACACCATATATTTT.

The rearrangement uses TRBV5-4 and TRBJ2-1; no reliable D call. Trimming took off 4 bases at V and 7 bases at J, with 18 bases between the two ends. The CDR3 is 15 amino acids. Germline V gene data show CDR1 as SGHNT and CDR2 as YYREEE (reference sequence). The CDR3 nucleotides read TGTGCCAGCAGCGCAAACAGCCAAAGTGGGAATGAGCAGTTCTTC. Translation: CASSANSQSGNEQFF.

The chain combines TRBV11-3 with TRBJ2-3; possible D gene TRBD2, 5 bases. This CDR3 has 15 amino acids. Germline V lookup: CDR1 SGHNT, CDR2 YENEEA. V lost 1 base and J lost 3, with 11 bases in between. This chain's CDR3 is CASSLGASGTDTQYF. The CDR3 bases are TGTGCCAGCAGCTTAGGGGCGAGCGGTACAGATACGCAGTATTTT.

This chain links TRBV29-1 with TRBJ2-1; no firm D call. The germline CDR1 and CDR2 sequences are SQVTM and ANQGSEA. CDR3 length equals 12 residues. V lost 3 bases to trimming and J lost 9 bases, with 12 bases between them. The CDR3 reads CSVDRELGEQFF. In nucleotides, the CDR3 is TGCAGCGTTGATCGTGAGCTCGGTGAGCAGTTCTTC.

The V gene is TRBV6-5, the J gene TRBJ1-1; a weak D match, TRBD1 (5 bases). The CDR3 totals 13 residues. CDR1 is MNHEY, CDR2 SVGAGI, per germline. Trimming removed 6 bases from V and 2 bases from J, with 10 bases in between. The CDR3 protein is CASRKTVNTEAFF. In nucleotides, the CDR3 is TGTGCCAGCAGAAAGACAGTAAACACTGAAGCTTTCTTT.

This chain joins TRBV10-2 and TRBJ2-3, with 11 nucleotides matching TRBD1. This CDR3 contains 14 residues. Germline V gene lookup returns CDR1 WSHSY and CDR2 SAAADI. V gave up 10 bases and J gave up 2 bases; unmatched junction bases: 5. The DNA for the CDR3 is TGCGCCACCTGGGACAGGGGGTACACAGATACGCAGTATTTT. Encoded protein: CATWDRGYTDTQYF.

This sequence joins TRBV6-1 and TRBJ2-7, with 9 bases matching TRBD1. This CDR3 contains 16 residues. Germline CDR1 and CDR2: MNHNS and SASEGT. V lost 4 bases and J lost 2; bases outside the gene matches: 9. DNA of the CDR3: TGTGCCAGCAGTGTGAAATCGACAGGGGGAACCTACGAGCAGTACTTC. It yields the protein CASSVKSTGGTYEQYF.

The chain couples TRBV5-8 to TRBJ2-1; 7 bases map to TRBD2. The V gene's germline CDR1 is SGHTS and CDR2 YDEGEE. CDR3 length: 12 amino acids. Unmatched junction bases numbered 2, after V lost 3 bases and J lost 8 bases. For the CDR3, the DNA is TGTGCCAGCAGCTGGGGGGGGTATGAGCAGTTCTTC. Protein sequence: CASSWGGYEQFF. The full variable domain, rest sourced from reference TRBV5-8 and TRBJ2-1, is EAGVTQSPTHLIKTRGQQATLRCSPISGHTSVYWYQQALGLGLQFLLWYDEGEERNRGNFPPRFSGRQFPNYSSELNVNALELEDSALYLCASSWGGYEQFFGPGTRLTVL.